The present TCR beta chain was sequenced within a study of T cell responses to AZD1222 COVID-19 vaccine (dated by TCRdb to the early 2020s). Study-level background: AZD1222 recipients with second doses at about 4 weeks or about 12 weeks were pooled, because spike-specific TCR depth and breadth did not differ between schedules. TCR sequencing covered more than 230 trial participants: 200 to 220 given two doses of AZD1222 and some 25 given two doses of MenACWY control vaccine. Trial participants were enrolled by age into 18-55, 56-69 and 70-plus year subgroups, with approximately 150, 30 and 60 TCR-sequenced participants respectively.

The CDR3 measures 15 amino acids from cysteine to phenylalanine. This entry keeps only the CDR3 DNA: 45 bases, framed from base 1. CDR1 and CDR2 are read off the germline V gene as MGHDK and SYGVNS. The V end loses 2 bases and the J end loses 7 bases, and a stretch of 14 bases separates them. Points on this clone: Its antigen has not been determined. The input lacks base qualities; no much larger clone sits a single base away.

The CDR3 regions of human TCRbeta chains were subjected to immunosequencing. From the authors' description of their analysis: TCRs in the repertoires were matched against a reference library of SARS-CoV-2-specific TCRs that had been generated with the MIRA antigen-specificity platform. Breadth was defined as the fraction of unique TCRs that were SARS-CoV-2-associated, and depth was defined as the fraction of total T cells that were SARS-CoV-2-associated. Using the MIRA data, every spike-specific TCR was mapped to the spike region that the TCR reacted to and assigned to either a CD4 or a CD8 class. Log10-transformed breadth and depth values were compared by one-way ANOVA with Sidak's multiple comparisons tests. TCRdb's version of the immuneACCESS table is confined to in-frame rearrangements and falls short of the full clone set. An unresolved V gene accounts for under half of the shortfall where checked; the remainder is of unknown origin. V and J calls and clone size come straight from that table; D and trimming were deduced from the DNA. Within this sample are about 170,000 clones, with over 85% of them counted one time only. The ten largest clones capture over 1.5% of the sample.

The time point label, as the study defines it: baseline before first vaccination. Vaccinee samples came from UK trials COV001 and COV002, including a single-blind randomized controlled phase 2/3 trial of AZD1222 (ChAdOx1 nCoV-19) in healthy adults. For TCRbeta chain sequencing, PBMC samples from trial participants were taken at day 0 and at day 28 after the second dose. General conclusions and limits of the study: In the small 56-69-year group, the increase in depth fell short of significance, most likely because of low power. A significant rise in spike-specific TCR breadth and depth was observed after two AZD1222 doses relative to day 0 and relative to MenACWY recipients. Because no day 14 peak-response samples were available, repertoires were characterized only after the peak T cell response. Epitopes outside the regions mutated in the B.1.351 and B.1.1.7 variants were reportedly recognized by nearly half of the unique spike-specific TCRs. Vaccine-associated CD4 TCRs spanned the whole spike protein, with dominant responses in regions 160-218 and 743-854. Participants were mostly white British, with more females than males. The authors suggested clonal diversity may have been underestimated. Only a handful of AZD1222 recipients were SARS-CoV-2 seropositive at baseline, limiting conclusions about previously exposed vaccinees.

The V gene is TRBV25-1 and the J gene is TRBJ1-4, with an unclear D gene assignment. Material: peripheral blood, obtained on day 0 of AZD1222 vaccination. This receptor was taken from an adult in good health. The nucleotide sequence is TGTGCCAGCAGTGAACTGGAGGGTAGCCGTGAAAAACTGTTTTTT. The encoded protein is CASSELEGSREKLFF.